This T cell receptor beta chain was obtained from a study of spatial heterogeneity in lung cancer. Looking at the study overall: More beta-chain than alpha-chain sequences were consistently detected. The average appearance count of each unique TCR and UMI combination in raw reads was more than nine.

TCRdb reprocessed the 5' RACE reads via MiXCR and lists one record per CDR3 protein. The data show 10,000 or so distinct CDR3 sequences, approximately 5% seen once. This clonotype showed up many times. V lost 0 bases to trimming and J lost 6 bases, with 17 bases between them. Germline V gene data show CDR1 as DFQATT and CDR2 as SNEGSKA (reference sequence). This CDR3 contains 16 residues. Time point noted: sample taken at primary tumor resection. The sequenced material consisted of unsorted whole RNA from tumor, nontumor lung or frozen PBMC. Specimen: PBMCs, collected at surgery. This sequence was found in a male donor with early-stage non-small cell lung cancer. The gene calls are TRBV20-1 and TRBJ1-4; no firm D call. The CDR3, as DNA: TGCAGTGCTAGAGATCTTACTAAGGGTTTGGATGAAAAACTGTTTTTT. Its translation: CSARDLTKGLDEKLFF.